This entry is about one T cell receptor beta chain. The target antigen is unknown. Method: immunoSEQ multiplex PCR; TCRdb's copy keeps in-frame clones and lacks some. The sample records about 86,000 clones, roughly 89% being singletons. The V gene end was trimmed by 8 bases and the J gene end by 7 bases; junction bases not matched to a gene: 8. Germline V gives CDR1 SEHNR, CDR2 FQNEAQ (reference sequence). This CDR3 is 14 amino acids long. This record belongs to a study of T cell responses to AZD1222 COVID-19 vaccine. Points from the study as a whole: Baseline seropositivity characterized only 5 to 7 AZD1222 recipients. Mostly white British, mostly female donors; authors suggested clonal diversity may be underestimated.

Timing groups of about 4 and about 12 weeks for second doses were pooled. This TCR was sampled from an adult who received the AZD1222 COVID-19 vaccine. This chain connects TRBV7-9 to TRBJ1-4; 9 bases agree with TRBD1. The sequences come from peripheral blood, collected 28 days after the second AZD1222 dose. This CDR3 is CASGRQGDPEKLFF. CDR3 coding DNA: TGTGCCAGCGGGCGACAGGGGGATCCTGAAAAACTGTTTTTT. Full variable domain (outside the CDR3, taken from reference TRBV7-9 and TRBJ1-4): DTGVSQNPRHKITKRGQNVTFRCDPISEHNRLYWYRQTLGQGPEFLTYFQNEAQLEKSRLLSDRFSAERPKGSFSTLEIQRTEQGDSAMYLCASGRQGDPEKLFFGSGTQLSVL.